This T cell receptor (beta chain) comes out of a study of T cells after yellow fever vaccination. Findings and caveats of the study: Reappearance after the booster was observed for most primary-vaccination clones (roughly 97% CD4, about 86% CD8).

This clonotype was counted between two and nine times. Its antigen is unknown. TCRdb re-analysed the 5' RACE reads in MiXCR, keeping a single row per CDR3 protein. The top ten hold roughly 43% of the sample, which has more than 95,000 distinct CDR3 sequences, about 15% seen once. The CDR3 sequence is 15 residues long. Germline-derived CDR1 and CDR2 are SGHTA and FQGNSA. Trimming removed 3 bases from V and 3 bases from J; junction bases left unmatched: 7. This receptor was obtained from a man aged 18 to 29 who received the YFV17D yellow fever vaccine. Material: CD8+ T cells sorted from PBMCs, obtained 5 days after the yellow fever booster vaccination. The rearrangement links TRBV7-2 to TRBJ2-7, with 8 bases identical to TRBD1. The CDR3 reads CASSFVPGQDYEQYF. Written as DNA, the CDR3 is TGTGCCAGCAGCTTCGTACCGGGACAGGACTACGAGCAGTACTTC.